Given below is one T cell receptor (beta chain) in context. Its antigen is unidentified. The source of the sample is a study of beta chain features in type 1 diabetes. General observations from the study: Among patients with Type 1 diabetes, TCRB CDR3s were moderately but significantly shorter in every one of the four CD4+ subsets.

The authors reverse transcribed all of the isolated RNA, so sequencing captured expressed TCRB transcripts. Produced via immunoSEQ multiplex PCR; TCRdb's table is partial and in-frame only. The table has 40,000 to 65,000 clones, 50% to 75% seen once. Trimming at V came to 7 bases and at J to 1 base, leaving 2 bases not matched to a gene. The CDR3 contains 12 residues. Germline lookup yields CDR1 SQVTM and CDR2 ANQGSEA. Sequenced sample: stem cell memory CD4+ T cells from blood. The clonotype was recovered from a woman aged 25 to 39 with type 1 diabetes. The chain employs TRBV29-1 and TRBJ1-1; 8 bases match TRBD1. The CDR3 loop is CSAGTGNTEAFF. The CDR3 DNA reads TGCAGCGCAGGGACAGGGAACACTGAAGCTTTCTTT.